The sequence of this T cell receptor beta chain was determined in a study of identical twins listed by TCRdb under 2016. About the study as a whole: The study deep-sequenced TCR alpha and beta repertoires from monozygotic twins, unrelated adults of various ages and cord blood to test whether fetal clonotypes persist. Replicate twin experiments were performed at different times using different library preparation protocols to rule out contamination. Paper-wide results and their limitations: In beta out-of-frame sequences, excess twin sharing was weaker, because having fewer shared sequences lowered the signal-to-noise ratio. Compared with coincidental sharing between unrelated individuals, out-of-frame TCR alpha sequences shared between twins showed an excess of sequences with low generation probability. Fewer insertions were carried by abundant cord blood beta clonotypes; a weaker similar trend was observed in young adult naive repertoires, while no such trend was observed in memory repertoires. In monozygotic twins, out-of-frame TCR alpha sharing was systematically underestimated by recombination models, although the models agreed with sharing between unrelated individuals. Because the same donors could not be followed over many years, the conclusions depended on cross-sectional statistical analysis. Zero-insertion analyses could be partly confounded by invariant T cells such as MAIT and iNKT, although diverse VJ usage argued against such confounding for most clonotypes.

Every donor was a healthy Caucasian. The researchers also sequenced three unrelated adults who were not twins: a male aged 18 to 30, a male aged 50 to 60, and a female aged 50 to 60. Miltenyi CD45RO+ enrichment and human naive T-cell isolation kits were used to isolate memory (CD45RO+) and naive T cells from PBMC. The germline V gene encodes CDR1 MGHRA and CDR2 YSYEKL. V and J lose 1 base and 2 bases, and a span of 12 bases separates them. Including the terminal cysteine and phenylalanine, the CDR3 comprises 16 residues. The kept DNA is CDR3 alone, 48 bases in frame from the first base. The library relied on 5' RACE. Sequencing took place on an Illumina HiSeq 2000. A universal primer binding site was added through template switching, and the final cDNA carried a unique molecular identifier so that TCR cDNA molecules could be counted accurately. Specific primers in the conserved constant-segment region were used to synthesize first-strand cDNA for TCR alpha and beta chains. To control for contamination, each cDNA library was double barcoded with a SMART-Mk sample barcode plus Illumina barcodes. TruSeq adapter sequences, together with Illumina sample barcodes, were added in two successive PCR steps. TCR alpha and beta cDNA libraries were sequenced on the Illumina HiSeq platform with custom primers. In the paper's pipeline: Raw reads were processed with MiGEC to extract unique molecular identifiers, and MiXCR was used to determine CDR3 positions. For each individual, recombination models were inferred using an EM algorithm with the repgenHMM and IGoR tools. The analysis of shared clonotypes was done with the tcR package in R, with sharing normalized by the product of cloneset sizes. To study raw recombination free of thymic and clonal selection effects, out-of-frame nonproductive sequences were analyzed. TCRdb reanalyzed the raw reads on its own, using fastp at Q25 for trimming and MiXCR for clone calling, and kept in-frame beta chains. Each record represents a unique CDR3 protein, reported with the most common genes and DNA among its rows. Here the V and J calls rest on TCRdb's processing, not on the authors' analysis. Here the sample has a few hundred thousand distinct CDR3 sequences; roughly 9% occur a single time. The ten largest account for roughly 8.7% of the sample.

This clonotype was seen a few times. The target of this receptor is not known. No base-level quality is on record; no much larger clone is a single base apart. The chain employs TRBV4-1 and TRBJ1-5, with TRBD1 tentatively as D gene (5 bases match). Source material: naive T cells sorted from blood. Interpreted using the paper, the cell subset or site label stands for: cells isolated with a human naive T-cell isolation kit. This receptor was obtained from a woman in her forties or fifties in good health. In nucleotide form, the sequence is TGCGCCAGCAGCCAAGGAGGCGGGGCGGGCAATCAGCCCCAGCATTTT. Its amino acids are CASSQGGGAGNQPQHF.